This T cell receptor (beta chain) originates from a study of T-cell memory formation after mild COVID-19 (dated by TCRdb to the early 2020s). Regarding the study in general: TCR sequence clusters from the two donors were found to be largely donor specific. Two young, previously healthy adult volunteers made up the cohort, one male and one female. Longitudinal TCRalpha and TCRbeta repertoire sequencing tracked T-cell clones expanding and contracting after mild COVID-19 in a couple of donors.

Reads for this sample came from an Illumina NovaSeq 6000. Using 5'RACE with constant-segment primers, TCRalpha and TCRbeta cDNA libraries were constructed, with sample barcodes and unique molecular identifiers added in the process. Trizol reagent was used to extract RNA from every sample. The libraries were amplified in two PCR steps, and the second step added a second sample barcode and Illumina TruSeq adapters. Libraries were sequenced on an Illumina NovaSeq with 2 x 150 bp paired-end reads. In the source study's methods: Demultiplexing of reads and collapsing into UMI-guided consensus sequences were performed with migec v1.2.7. Using mixcr v2.1.11, UMI consensuses were aligned to TRA and TRB V and J templates and then assembled into clonotypes. Expanded or contracted clonotypes were those called significant by both edgeR and NoisET, with noise models trained on biological replicates. For edgeR calls, the cutoffs were a false discovery rate-adjusted p below 0.01 and a log2 fold-change threshold of 1. As an exploratory analysis of dynamics, max-normalized trajectories of the 1000 most abundant clonotypes were examined with PCA combined with hierarchical clustering. Separately sequenced CD4+ and CD8+ repertoires were used to assign the CD4 or CD8 phenotype of responding clones. TCRdb reran the public reads through fastp at Q25 and MiXCR, keeping productive beta chains. All rows with the same CDR3 protein become a single entry with the most common DNA and genes. TCRdb, not the original authors, processed these V and J calls. For this sample there are around 530,000 distinct CDR3 sequences; roughly 21% appear just once. Together, the top ten hold approximately 8.4% of the sample.

On the study overall, not on this receptor specifically: Whether the second-wave clones peaking on day 37 were SARS-CoV-2 specific was not confirmed. The study covered only two mild cases, and larger cohorts including severe cases with pre-infection samples were considered necessary. Clones contracting from day 15 to 85 had balanced CD4/CD8 phenotypes, while a second wave expanding from day 15 to 37 was biased towards CD4+. The detection of some responding clones in pre-infection memory suggests that pre-existing cross-reactive memory T cells joined the SARS-CoV-2 response. Contracting CD4+ clones were found mainly in CM and EM memory subsets, while CD8+ clones were enriched in EMRA.

At the junction V is shortened by 3 bases and J by 1 base, with 14 bases in between. The CDR3 measures 16 amino acids from cysteine to phenylalanine. Just the 48-base CDR3 DNA is kept, in frame starting at base 1. Based on the germline V gene, the CDR1 and CDR2 sequences are LGHNA and YNFKEQ. Ficoll-Paque density gradient centrifugation was the method used to isolate PBMCs. This clonotype appeared a few times. Its specific antigen is unknown. Per-nucleotide qualities are absent, and no much larger clonotype sits a single base away. The sample consisted of PBMCs or a T cell subset sorted from them (not recorded which). This receptor was identified in an adult woman who had mild COVID-19 (a few samples of this study predate the infection). The sample titles of this study are shuffled in the database, so cell type and time point are left out; the donor was told from shared clones. Recombination linked TRBV4-2 to TRBJ2-3; the D call is possibly TRBD1 or TRBD2, each sharing 6 bases. The encoded CDR3 is CASSHPKGGRTDTQYF. The nucleotides read TGTGCCAGCAGCCACCCGAAGGGGGGACGCACAGATACGCAGTATTTT.